The clone carrying this T cell receptor beta chain was recorded at least ten times. V trimming: 6 bases; J trimming: 8 bases; junction bases outside the gene matches: 18. Germline CDR1 SGHTA, CDR2 FQGTGA. CDR3 length equals 17 residues. The sample comes from a study of blood T cells in healthy people across ages. Then a second PCR, running about 6 to 11 cycles, was carried out with a sample-barcoded 5' primer and a J-beta primer mix. TCRdb re-called the 5' RACE reads through MiXCR, storing one row per CDR3 protein. The repertoire includes roughly 730,000 distinct CDR3 sequences, roughly 56% of them detected once, and roughly 24% sits in the top ten.

Sequenced input: blood. V usage is TRBV7-3 and J usage is TRBJ2-1, with 8 bases fitting TRBD2. This TCR was sampled from a man aged 35 to 55 in good health. For the CDR3, the DNA is TGTGCCAGCAGTTTTTCGCCCAAGGAGCGGGGGTTCCATGAGCAGTTCTTC. Its translation: CASSFSPKERGFHEQFF.